Sequencing of this T cell receptor beta chain was carried out in a study of CD8+CD57+ T cells in acquired aplastic anemia. In the study overall: Quantities of DNA derived from sorted CD4+ and CD8+ cells averaged approximately 3.5 ug.

Details on this clonotype: Its antigen is unidentified.

Study results and limitations: It was found that more than 25 CD8+ CDR3 sequences were shared between patients and controls.

The sequenced patients had an expansion of CD8+CD57+ cells seen by flow cytometry. Severe acquired aplastic anemia was present in all patients. This CDR3 region has 16 residues. V was clipped by 6 bases and J by 6 bases, with 23 bases between them. Germline V gene lookup returns CDR1 SGHVS and CDR2 FQNEAQ. For CDR3 and TCR beta VDJ profiling, genomic DNA was the template used. TCRdb reprocessed the reads via MiXCR and lists one record per CDR3 protein. The sample lists under 200,000 distinct CDR3 sequences, roughly 50% occurring once. The TCR originated in a human donor with aplastic anemia. The chain employs TRBV7-8 and TRBJ1-2, with a tentative D call TRBD1 (5 bases). Sequenced sample: sorted CD4+, CD8+, or CD8+CD57+ T cells (not recorded which) from PBMCs. Here the CDR3 DNA reads TGTGCCAGCAGTGAGCTTAGCTCGGGACCAGTAGATGGCTACACCTTC. Protein sequence: CASSELSSGPVDGYTF.